The rows below give T cell receptor beta chains drawn from one sample of a study of CD8 T cells in ankylosing spondylitis. TCRdb ran MiXCR on the 5' RACE reads and lists one entry per CDR3 protein. This table holds about 840,000 distinct CDR3 sequences, about an eighth found once. Sequenced sample: blood, either unsorted or a sorted T cell fraction (not recorded which). The receptors were gathered from a male donor with ankylosing spondylitis. The CDR3 runs from the conserved cysteine through the conserved F or W. Each record gives: V gene, clone size, D gene, J gene, CDR3 protein, CDR3 DNA. D genes are given only for firm matches. Only some rows state a clone size, as once, few, many or a class for expanded clones.

v_gene: TRBV15
abundance: NA
d_gene: NA
j_gene: TRBJ1-4
CDR3aa: CATSRDLNEKLFF
CDR3nt: TGTGCCACCAGCAGAGATCTTAATGAAAAACTGTTTTTT

v_gene: TRBV7-2
abundance: many
d_gene: NA
j_gene: TRBJ1-3
CDR3aa: CASTPRSSGNTIYF
CDR3nt: TGTGCCAGCACCCCCCGTTCCTCTGGAAACACCATATATTTT

v_gene: TRBV27
abundance: few
d_gene: NA
j_gene: TRBJ2-7
CDR3aa: CASRVAEASSYEQYF
CDR3nt: TGTGCCAGCAGGGTGGCAGAAGCAAGCTCCTACGAGCAGTACTTC

v_gene: TRBV12-3/TRBV12-4
abundance: many
d_gene: NA
j_gene: TRBJ1-2
CDR3aa: CASSFRGAEGYTF
CDR3nt: TGTGCCAGCAGTTTCCGGGGGGCCGAGGGCTACACCTTC

v_gene: TRBV27
abundance: NA
d_gene: TRBD1
j_gene: TRBJ1-3
CDR3aa: CASSRTGGENTIYF
CDR3nt: TGTGCCAGCAGTAGAACAGGGGGGGAAAACACCATATATTTT

v_gene: TRBV4-3
abundance: few
d_gene: NA
j_gene: TRBJ2-1
CDR3aa: CASSHQPGRNEQFF
CDR3nt: TGCGCCAGCAGCCATCAACCGGGGAGGAATGAGCAGTTCTTC

v_gene: TRBV2
abundance: few
d_gene: NA
j_gene: TRBJ1-6
CDR3aa: CASMDSNYSPLHF
CDR3nt: TGTGCCAGCATGGACAGTAACTATTCACCCCTCCACTTT

v_gene: TRBV7-2
abundance: few
d_gene: NA
j_gene: TRBJ2-3
CDR3aa: CASSPGPWEEGSQYF
CDR3nt: TGTGCCAGCAGCCCCGGACCCTGGGAAGAAGGATCGCAGTATTTT

v_gene: TRBV20-1
abundance: many
d_gene: TRBD2
j_gene: TRBJ2-3
CDR3aa: CSARGGGDTQYF
CDR3nt: TGCAGTGCTAGGGGGGGGGGAGATACGCAGTATTTT

v_gene: TRBV29-1
abundance: many
d_gene: TRBD2
j_gene: TRBJ2-3
CDR3aa: CSVRGLGRDTQYF
CDR3nt: TGCAGCGTCCGGGGACTAGGCAGGGATACGCAGTATTTT

v_gene: TRBV25-1
abundance: few
d_gene: NA
j_gene: TRBJ1-2
CDR3aa: CASSEWGGSGYTF
CDR3nt: TGTGCCAGCAGTGAATGGGGGGGGTCCGGCTACACCTTC

v_gene: TRBV7-2
abundance: NA
d_gene: NA
j_gene: TRBJ2-7
CDR3aa: CASSLGAREQYF
CDR3nt: TGTGCCAGCAGCTTAGGGGCACGGGAGCAGTACTTC

v_gene: TRBV28
abundance: few
d_gene: NA
j_gene: TRBJ2-2
CDR3aa: CASRRRGATGELFF
CDR3nt: TGTGCCAGCAGGCGTCGGGGGGCGACCGGGGAGCTGTTTTTT

v_gene: TRBV24-1
abundance: NA
d_gene: NA
j_gene: TRBJ2-1
CDR3aa: CATSESRTSRGEQFF
CDR3nt: TGTGCCACCAGTGAATCCCGGACTAGTAGGGGGGAGCAGTTCTTC

v_gene: TRBV28
abundance: NA
d_gene: NA
j_gene: TRBJ2-2
CDR3aa: CASGGGTTNTGELFF
CDR3nt: TGTGCCAGTGGGGGGGGGACAACGAACACCGGGGAGCTGTTTTTT

v_gene: TRBV5-6
abundance: many
d_gene: NA
j_gene: TRBJ2-3
CDR3aa: CASSLTSGLTDTQYF
CDR3nt: TGTGCCAGCAGCTTGACTTCGGGGCTCACAGATACGCAGTATTTT

v_gene: TRBV4-3
abundance: few
d_gene: NA
j_gene: TRBJ2-2
CDR3aa: CASSQAVWGAGWGELFF
CDR3nt: TGCGCCAGCAGCCAAGCGGTGTGGGGCGCGGGTTGGGGGGAGCTGTTTTTT

v_gene: TRBV7-2
abundance: few
d_gene: TRBD2
j_gene: TRBJ2-2
CDR3aa: CASSLIGGGYTGELFF
CDR3nt: TGTGCCAGCAGCTTAATCGGCGGGGGATACACCGGGGAGCTGTTTTTT

v_gene: TRBV28
abundance: NA
d_gene: NA
j_gene: TRBJ2-5
CDR3aa: CASSGYVGLETQYF
CDR3nt: TGTGCCAGCAGTGGGTACGTAGGGCTGGAGACCCAGTACTTC

v_gene: TRBV27
abundance: NA
d_gene: TRBD2
j_gene: TRBJ2-3
CDR3aa: CASSLSGLAGVTSTDTQYF
CDR3nt: TGTGCCAGCAGTTTATCCGGGCTAGCGGGGGTGACTAGCACAGATACGCAGTATTTT

v_gene: TRBV20-1
abundance: few
d_gene: NA
j_gene: TRBJ2-7
CDR3aa: CSARVRREHEQYF
CDR3nt: TGCAGTGCTAGAGTCCGCAGGGAGCACGAGCAGTACTTC

v_gene: TRBV7-2
abundance: NA
d_gene: TRBD1
j_gene: TRBJ1-1
CDR3aa: CASSLSRGQAFF
CDR3nt: TGTGCCAGCAGCTTATCCAGGGGGCAAGCTTTCTTT

v_gene: TRBV7-2
abundance: few
d_gene: NA
j_gene: TRBJ1-2
CDR3aa: CASSLTQGLGDYTF
CDR3nt: TGTGCCAGCAGCTTGACCCAGGGTTTGGGGGACTACACCTTC

v_gene: TRBV20-1
abundance: NA
d_gene: TRBD2
j_gene: TRBJ2-7
CDR3aa: CSARVSGIEQYF
CDR3nt: TGCAGTGCTAGAGTGAGCGGGATAGAGCAGTACTTC

v_gene: TRBV6-2/TRBV6-3
abundance: NA
d_gene: NA
j_gene: TRBJ2-1
CDR3aa: CASSYRGIIYNEQFF
CDR3nt: TGTGCCAGCAGTTACAGGGGGATTATCTACAATGAGCAGTTCTTC

v_gene: TRBV28
abundance: NA
d_gene: NA
j_gene: TRBJ1-5
CDR3aa: CAIVGAGSFDQPQHF
CDR3nt: TGTGCCATTGTCGGAGCAGGGAGTTTTGATCAGCCCCAGCATTTT

v_gene: TRBV7-3
abundance: NA
d_gene: NA
j_gene: TRBJ1-5
CDR3aa: CASSLTRNQPQHF
CDR3nt: TGTGCCAGCAGCTTAACGCGGAATCAGCCCCAGCATTTT

v_gene: TRBV28
abundance: few
d_gene: TRBD2
j_gene: TRBJ2-1
CDR3aa: CASRQLAASYNEQFF
CDR3nt: TGTGCCAGCAGGCAACTAGCGGCCTCCTACAATGAGCAGTTCTTC

v_gene: TRBV15
abundance: once
d_gene: NA
j_gene: TRBJ2-1
CDR3aa: CATSPPWGLKQFF
CDR3nt: TGTGCCACCAGTCCCCCATGGGGTCTTAAGCAGTTCTTC

v_gene: TRBV20-1
abundance: many
d_gene: NA
j_gene: TRBJ2-2
CDR3aa: CSAMWGNTGELFF
CDR3nt: TGCAGTGCCATGTGGGGAAACACCGGGGAGCTGTTTTTT

v_gene: TRBV28
abundance: NA
d_gene: TRBD1
j_gene: TRBJ1-5
CDR3aa: CASTGQGDNQPQHF
CDR3nt: TGTGCCAGCACCGGACAGGGCGACAATCAGCCCCAGCATTTT

v_gene: TRBV20-1
abundance: NA
d_gene: NA
j_gene: TRBJ2-3
CDR3aa: CSAGTYRDTQYF
CDR3nt: TGCAGTGCTGGCACCTATCGGGATACGCAGTATTTT

v_gene: TRBV5-1
abundance: few
d_gene: NA
j_gene: TRBJ2-7
CDR3aa: CASSGGPFYEQYF
CDR3nt: TGCGCCAGCAGCGGAGGACCTTTCTACGAGCAGTACTTC

v_gene: TRBV20-1
abundance: many
d_gene: TRBD2
j_gene: TRBJ2-5
CDR3aa: CSARQLASGGETQYF
CDR3nt: TGCAGTGCTAGACAACTCGCTAGCGGGGGAGAGACCCAGTACTTC

v_gene: TRBV20-1
abundance: NA
d_gene: NA
j_gene: TRBJ2-5
CDR3aa: CSGPRHTEETQYF
CDR3nt: TGCAGTGGGCCGCGCCATACAGAAGAGACCCAGTACTTC

v_gene: TRBV20-1
abundance: NA
d_gene: TRBD2
j_gene: TRBJ2-5
CDR3aa: CSANKGPGLAGAETQYF
CDR3nt: TGCAGTGCTAACAAAGGTCCCGGACTAGCGGGAGCAGAGACCCAGTACTTC

v_gene: TRBV7-2
abundance: few
d_gene: NA
j_gene: TRBJ2-3
CDR3aa: CASRGLVYQDTQYF
CDR3nt: TGTGCCAGCAGGGGACTCGTTTACCAAGATACGCAGTATTTT

v_gene: TRBV20-1
abundance: few
d_gene: NA
j_gene: TRBJ2-1
CDR3aa: CSATKASNEQFF
CDR3nt: TGCAGTGCTACAAAAGCTAGCAATGAGCAGTTCTTC

v_gene: TRBV20-1
abundance: many
d_gene: TRBD1
j_gene: TRBJ2-7
CDR3aa: CSARTGKVNEQYF
CDR3nt: TGCAGTGCTAGGACAGGGAAGGTGAACGAGCAGTACTTC

v_gene: TRBV5-1
abundance: many
d_gene: TRBD1
j_gene: TRBJ2-1
CDR3aa: CASSFAGTGLYNEQFF
CDR3nt: TGCGCCAGCAGCTTTGCCGGGACAGGGTTATACAATGAGCAGTTCTTC